This T cell receptor (beta chain) derives from a study of OX40 agonist ivuxolimab in advanced cancers. This clone was seen once. Antigen specificity is unknown. CDR3 length equals 15 residues. Trimming left V 6 bases short and J 2 bases short, with 14 bases between. Germline V gives CDR1 MDHEN, CDR2 SYDVKM. TCRdb keeps only in-frame clones here, not all; method: immunoSEQ multiplex PCR. The sample consists of 55,000 to 80,000 clones, about 90% of them appearing once. Findings of the study overall: Circulating CD4+ and CD8+ T cells showed clonal expansion by week 6 at 0.1 to 3.0 mg/kg. Expanded clones were, on average, more numerous among CD8+ T cells than CD4+.

The sequenced sample was CD4+ or CD8+ T cells sorted from blood, obtained in a trial of the OX40 agonist ivuxolimab. This chain joins TRBV28 and TRBJ2-4; D might be TRBD2 (6 bases). The sequence came from an adult with an advanced solid tumor such as melanoma, head and neck, liver or kidney cancer. CDR3 in amino acids: CASRSYGGSKNIQYF. The DNA of the CDR3 is TGTGCCAGCAGATCATATGGAGGGTCCAAAAACATTCAGTACTTC. The complete variable domain, with remaining parts taken from reference TRBV28 and TRBJ2-4, reads DVKVTQSSRYLVKRTGEKVFLECVQDMDHENMFWYRQDPGLGLRLIYFSYDVKMKEKGDIPEGYSVSREKKERFSLILESASTNQTSMYLCASRSYGGSKNIQYFGAGTRLSVL.